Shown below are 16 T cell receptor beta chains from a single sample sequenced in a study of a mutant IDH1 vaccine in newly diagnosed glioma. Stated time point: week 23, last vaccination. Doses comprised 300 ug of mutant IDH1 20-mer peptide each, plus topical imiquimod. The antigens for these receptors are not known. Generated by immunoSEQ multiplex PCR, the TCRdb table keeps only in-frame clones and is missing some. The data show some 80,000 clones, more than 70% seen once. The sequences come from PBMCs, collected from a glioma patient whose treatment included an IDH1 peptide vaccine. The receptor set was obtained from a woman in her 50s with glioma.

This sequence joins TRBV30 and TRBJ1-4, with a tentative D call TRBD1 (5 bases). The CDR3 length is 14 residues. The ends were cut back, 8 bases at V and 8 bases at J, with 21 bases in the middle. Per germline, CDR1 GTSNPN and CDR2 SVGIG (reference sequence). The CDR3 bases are TGTGCCCTAGAAAGGGGTCCCAGGAGAGAAAAACTGTTTTTT. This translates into CALERGPRREKLFF.

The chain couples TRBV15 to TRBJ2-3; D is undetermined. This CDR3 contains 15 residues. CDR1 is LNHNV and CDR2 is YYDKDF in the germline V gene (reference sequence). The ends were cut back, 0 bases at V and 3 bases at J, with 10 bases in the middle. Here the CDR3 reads CATSRDNSYTDTQYF. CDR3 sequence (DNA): TGTGCCACCAGCAGAGACAACTCCTATACAGATACGCAGTATTTT.

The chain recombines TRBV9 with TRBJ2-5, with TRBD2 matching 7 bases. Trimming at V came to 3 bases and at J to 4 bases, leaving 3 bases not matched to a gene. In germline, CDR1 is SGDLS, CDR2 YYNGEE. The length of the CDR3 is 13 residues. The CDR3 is CASSEWEGETQYF. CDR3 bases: TGTGCCAGCAGCGAGTGGGAGGGAGAGACCCAGTACTTC.

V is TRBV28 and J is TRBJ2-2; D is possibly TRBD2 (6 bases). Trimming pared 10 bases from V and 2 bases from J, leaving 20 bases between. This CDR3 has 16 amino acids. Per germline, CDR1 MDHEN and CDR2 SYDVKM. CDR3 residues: CATGGPRGKNTGELFF. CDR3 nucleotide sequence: TGTGCCACCGGGGGTCCAAGGGGCAAAAACACCGGGGAGCTGTTTTTT.

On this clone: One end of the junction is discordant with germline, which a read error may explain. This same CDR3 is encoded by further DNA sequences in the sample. CDR3 DNA sequence: TGCGCCAGCAGCGAGTCTAAAGATACGCAGTATTTT. Its protein product is CASSESKDTQYF. This sequence joins TRBV10-1 and TRBJ2-3, with no clear D. There are 12 residues in the CDR3. Germline values: CDR1 WNHNN, CDR2 SYGVQD (reference sequence).

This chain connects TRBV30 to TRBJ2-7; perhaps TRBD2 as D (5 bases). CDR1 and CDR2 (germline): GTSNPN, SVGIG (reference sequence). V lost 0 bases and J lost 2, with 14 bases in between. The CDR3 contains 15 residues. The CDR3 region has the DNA TGTGCCTGGAGTGTATCCGGGTACGGGGCCTACGAGCAGTACTTC. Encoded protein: CAWSVSGYGAYEQYF.

CDR3 in amino acids: CASSVLAGDPSDTQYF. The CDR3 bases are TGTGCCAGCAGCGTGCTAGCGGGAGACCCCTCAGATACGCAGTATTTT. The rearrangement links TRBV9 to TRBJ2-3; 10 positions agree with TRBD2. Trimming took 2 bases from V and 4 from J; bases not matched to a gene: 7. The CDR3 is made up of 16 amino acids. Germline lookup yields CDR1 SGDLS and CDR2 YYNGEE.

CDR3 protein: CASSATGTHTDTQYF. CDR3 nucleotides: TGTGCCAGCAGCGCTACCGGGACCCACACAGATACGCAGTATTTT. The chain has TRBV7-9 and TRBJ2-3, with D perhaps TRBD1 or TRBD2 (5 bases each). There are 15 residues in the CDR3. Trimming took 5 bases from V and 2 from J, leaving 14 bases between them. The V gene's germline CDR1 is SEHNR and CDR2 FQNEAQ (reference sequence).

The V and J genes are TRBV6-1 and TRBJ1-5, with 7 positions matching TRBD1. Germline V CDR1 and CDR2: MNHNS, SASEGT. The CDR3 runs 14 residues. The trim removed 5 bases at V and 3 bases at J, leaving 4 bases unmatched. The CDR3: CASSRTGDNQPQHF. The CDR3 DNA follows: TGTGCCAGCAGTAGGACAGGAGACAATCAGCCCCAGCATTTT.

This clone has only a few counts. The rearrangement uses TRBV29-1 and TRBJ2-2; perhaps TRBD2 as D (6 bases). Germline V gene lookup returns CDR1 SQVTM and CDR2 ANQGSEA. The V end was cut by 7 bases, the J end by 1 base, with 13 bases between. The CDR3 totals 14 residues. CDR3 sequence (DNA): TGCAGCGGGGGACTTTCCCTGAACACCGGGGAGCTGTTTTTT. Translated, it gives CSGGLSLNTGELFF.

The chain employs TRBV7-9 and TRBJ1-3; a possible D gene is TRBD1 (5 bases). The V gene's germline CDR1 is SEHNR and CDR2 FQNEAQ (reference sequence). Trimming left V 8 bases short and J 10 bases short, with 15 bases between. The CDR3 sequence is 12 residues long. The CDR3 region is CASQLGGGTIYF. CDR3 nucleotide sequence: TGTGCCAGCCAGCTCGGGGGAGGGACCATATATTTT.

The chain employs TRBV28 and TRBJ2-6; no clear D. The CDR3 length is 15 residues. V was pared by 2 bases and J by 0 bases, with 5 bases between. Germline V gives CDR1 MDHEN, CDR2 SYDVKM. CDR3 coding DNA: TGTGCCAGCAGTTTAGGTCACTCTGGGGCCAACGTCCTGACTTTC. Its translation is CASSLGHSGANVLTF. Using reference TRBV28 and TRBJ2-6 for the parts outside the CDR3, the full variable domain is DVKVTQSSRYLVKRTGEKVFLECVQDMDHENMFWYRQDPGLGLRLIYFSYDVKMKEKGDIPEGYSVSREKKERFSLILESASTNQTSMYLCASSLGHSGANVLTFGAGSRLTVL.

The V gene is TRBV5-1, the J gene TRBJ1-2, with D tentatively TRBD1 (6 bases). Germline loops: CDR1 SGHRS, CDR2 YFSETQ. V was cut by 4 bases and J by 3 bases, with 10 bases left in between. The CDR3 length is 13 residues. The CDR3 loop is CASSPRTDYGYTF. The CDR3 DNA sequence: TGCGCCAGCAGCCCCCGGACAGACTATGGCTACACCTTC.

CDR3 residues: CASSYSGGTEAFF. CDR3 in DNA: TGTGCCAGCAGTTACTCCGGAGGCACTGAAGCTTTCTTT. This rearrangement joins TRBV6-6 to TRBJ1-1; D unclear. The V end was cut by 0 bases, the J end by 4 bases, with 6 bases between. In germline, CDR1 is MNHNY, CDR2 SVGAGI (reference sequence). The CDR3 has 13 residues.

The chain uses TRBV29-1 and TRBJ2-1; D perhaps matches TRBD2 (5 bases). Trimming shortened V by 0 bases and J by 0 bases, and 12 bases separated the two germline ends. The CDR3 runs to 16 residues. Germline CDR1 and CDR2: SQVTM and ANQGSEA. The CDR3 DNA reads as TGCAGCGTTGAAGATAATCGAGCGGCCTCCTACAATGAGCAGTTCTTC. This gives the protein CSVEDNRAASYNEQFF.

The CDR3 sequence: CASIGTESNQPQHF. CDR3 nucleotide sequence: TGTGCCAGCATCGGGACAGAGAGCAATCAGCCCCAGCATTTT. The chain links TRBV28 to TRBJ1-5; TRBD1 matches 7 bases. CDR3 length equals 14 residues. Per germline, CDR1 MDHEN and CDR2 SYDVKM. The V and J ends lost 7 bases and 1 base, in that order; junction bases with no gene match: 4.